This T cell receptor beta chain was identified in a study of shared clonotypes between healthy human individuals. Study details: Participating donors consisted of two women and a few men aged 18 to 49. CD8 memory received one plate per donor, CD8 naive two, CD4 memory three and CD4 naive three.

CDR3 length: 13 amino acids. Trimming removed 0 bases at V and 8 bases at J, with 8 bases between. TCRdb's table, derived via immunoSEQ multiplex PCR, lists solely in-frame clones and lacks some. The repertoire holds 2.3 million or so clones, approximately 95% seen once, with 0.35% to 0.45% in the top ten. The sequence was collected from a young man in good health. Some clones in this sample may be carry-over from other donors' samples. V and J are TRBV23-1 and TRBJ2-1; D uncertain. TRBV23-1 is an open reading frame, and its role is uncertain. The sequencing input was naive CD4+ T cells from PBMCs. The sample's subset: CD45RA+ positively selected. CDR3 sequence reads: CASSQSGVDEQFF. DNA for the CDR3: TGCGCCAGCAGTCAATCAGGAGTCGATGAGCAGTTCTTC.